The TCR beta chain under discussion was sequenced for a study of PD-L1 blockade in urothelial cancer. Across the whole study: Investigators checked blood 3 weeks (second dose) and 6 weeks after treatment start.

Data came from immunoSEQ multiplex PCR; TCRdb stores just in-frame clones and leaves some out. Of under 40,000 clones listed, more than 80% are singletons. Germline-derived CDR1 and CDR2 are MNHNS and SASEGT. V gave up 8 bases and J gave up 2 bases, with 10 bases separating them. The CDR3 loop spans 12 amino acids. This chain joins TRBV6-1 and TRBJ2-7; unclear D gene. This receptor was identified in a man aged 70 or older with urothelial cancer. The sample was PBMCs, taken around atezolizumab (anti-PD-L1) treatment. The CDR3 DNA reads as TGTGCCAGCGCGCTTGCCGCCTACGAGCAGTACTTC. Translated, it gives CASALAAYEQYF.